What follows are 8 T cell receptor beta chains derived from one specimen sequenced in a study of cytomegalovirus exposure and HLA in healthy donors. 13 Jbeta primers and 60 Vbeta primers were used for the PCR. The assay was immunoSEQ multiplex PCR, and TCRdb's table has in-frame clones only and misses some. The profile shows over 100,000 clones, roughly 79% of them singletons. Sequencing was performed on PBMCs. The receptor source for this set is a woman aged 25 to 45 in good health and CMV-seronegative.

This clone was seen once. This CDR3 reads CASRQVYGYTF. The CDR3 region has the DNA TGTGCCAGTCGACAGGTCTATGGCTACACCTTC. The chain carries TRBV19 and TRBJ1-2; TRBD1 might be the D (6 bases). The CDR3 consists of 11 residues. Trimming cost V 8 bases and J 4 bases, with 8 bases left between them. The germline CDR1 and CDR2 sequences are LNHDA and SQIVND (reference sequence).

The chain links TRBV5-6 to TRBJ2-2; D is undetermined. Germline V lookup: CDR1 SGHDT, CDR2 YYEEEE. Trimming pared 0 bases from V and 1 base from J, leaving 4 bases between. This CDR3 contains 14 residues. The CDR3 region is CASSLGQNTGELFF. DNA for the CDR3: TGTGCCAGCAGCTTGGGGCAGAACACCGGGGAGCTGTTTTTT.

In this sample, this clone turned up once. CDR3 region: CASRQRGIHEQYF. CDR3 bases: TGTGCCAGCAGACAACGGGGAATCCACGAGCAGTACTTC. The chain joins TRBV7-9 to TRBJ2-7, with D maybe TRBD2 (5 bases). Germline-derived CDR1 and CDR2 are SEHNR and FQNEAQ (reference sequence). The CDR3 covers 13 residues. The germline V and J ends were trimmed by 6 bases and 5 bases, with 14 bases remaining between them.

V and J are TRBV19 and TRBJ2-5; 10 nucleotides match TRBD1. The J call may be incorrect, as the DNA end agrees better with TRBJ2-7. The CDR3 runs to 14 residues. Germline V gene lookup returns CDR1 LNHDA and CDR2 SQIVND (reference sequence). CDR3: CASSPGQGLNEQYF. CDR3 nucleotides: TGTGCCAGTAGCCCGGGACAGGGGTTGAACGAGCAGTACTTC.

This chain links TRBV7-9 with TRBJ2-1, with 13 bases lining up with TRBD2. J lost 4 bases, V lost 6 bases, and 15 bases had no gene match. Germline values: CDR1 SEHNR, CDR2 FQNEAQ (reference sequence). CDR3 length equals 19 residues. The CDR3, as DNA: TGTGCCAGCAGTCGTACCGGGACTAGCGGGACCTTGAGGTACAATGAGCAGTTCTTC. It is translated as CASSRTGTSGTLRYNEQFF.

The chain has TRBV13 and TRBJ2-5; 9 bases map to TRBD1. The closer fit of TRBJ2-7 to the DNA end suggests the J call may be wrong. This CDR3 spans 15 amino acids. CDR1 and CDR2 (germline): PRHDT, FYEKMQ (reference sequence). In DNA, the CDR3 is TGTGCCAGCAGCTTAGCCGGGACAGGGTTTTCCGAGCAGTACTTC. Translation gives CASSLAGTGFSEQYF.

A few counts support this clone. The chain recombines TRBV6-5 with TRBJ2-7, with TRBD1 as a possible D gene (6 bases). The CDR3 is 15 residues long. Germline lookup yields CDR1 MNHEY and CDR2 SVGAGI. V shed 5 bases and J shed 9 bases, with 23 bases lying between them. Here the CDR3 DNA reads TGTGCCAGCAGTAGATCCGGGACAAACACAGTGGGGCAGTACTTC. Encoded protein: CASSRSGTNTVGQYF.

The chain is built from TRBV6-5 and TRBJ1-1, with a possible D match to TRBD1 (5 bases). Germline CDR1 reads MNHEY; CDR2 reads SVGAGI. The CDR3 contains 14 residues. V shed 6 bases and J shed 1 base, with 12 bases lying between them. The CDR3 nucleotides are TGTGCCAGCAGGACGGGGGAAGAGAACACTGAAGCTTTCTTT. Translating gives CASRTGEENTEAFF.